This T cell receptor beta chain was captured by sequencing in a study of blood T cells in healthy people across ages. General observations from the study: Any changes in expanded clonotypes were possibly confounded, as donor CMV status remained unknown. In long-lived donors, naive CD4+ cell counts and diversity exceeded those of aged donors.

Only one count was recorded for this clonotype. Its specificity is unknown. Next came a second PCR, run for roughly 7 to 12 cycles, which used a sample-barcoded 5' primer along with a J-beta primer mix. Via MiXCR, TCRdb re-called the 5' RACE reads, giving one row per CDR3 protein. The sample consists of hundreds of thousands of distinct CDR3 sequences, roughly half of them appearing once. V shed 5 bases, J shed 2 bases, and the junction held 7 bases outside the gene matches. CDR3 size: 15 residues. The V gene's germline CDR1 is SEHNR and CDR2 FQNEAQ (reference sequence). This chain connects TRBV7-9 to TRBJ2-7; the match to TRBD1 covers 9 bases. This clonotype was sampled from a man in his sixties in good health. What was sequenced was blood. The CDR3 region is CASSASDRGPYEQYF. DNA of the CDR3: TGTGCCAGCAGCGCATCGGACAGGGGCCCCTACGAGCAGTACTTC.